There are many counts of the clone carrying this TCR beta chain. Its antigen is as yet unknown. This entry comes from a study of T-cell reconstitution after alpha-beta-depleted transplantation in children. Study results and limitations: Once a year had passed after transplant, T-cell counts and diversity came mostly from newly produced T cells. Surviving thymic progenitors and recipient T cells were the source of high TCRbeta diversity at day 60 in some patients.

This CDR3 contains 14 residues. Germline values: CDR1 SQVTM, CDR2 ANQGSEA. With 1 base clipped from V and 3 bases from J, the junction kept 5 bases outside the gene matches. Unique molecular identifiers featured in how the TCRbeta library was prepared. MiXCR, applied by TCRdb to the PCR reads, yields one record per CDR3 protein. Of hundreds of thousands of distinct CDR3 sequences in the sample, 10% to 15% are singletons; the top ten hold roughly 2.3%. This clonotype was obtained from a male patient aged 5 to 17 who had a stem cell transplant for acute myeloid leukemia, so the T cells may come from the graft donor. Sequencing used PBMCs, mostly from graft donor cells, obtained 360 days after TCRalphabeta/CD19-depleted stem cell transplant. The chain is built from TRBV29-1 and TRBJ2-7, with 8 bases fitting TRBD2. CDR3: CSVEGTSSSYEQYF. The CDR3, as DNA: TGCAGCGTTGAAGGGACTAGCTCAAGCTACGAGCAGTACTTC.